This record concerns one TCR beta chain sequence. The time point here: baseline pretreatment blood. The sample's treatment: 15 Gy SBRT to primary tumor, nephrectomy 4 weeks later. The sample originates from a study of radiation and T cells in renal cell carcinoma. Clones were read by immunoSEQ multiplex PCR, and TCRdb kept only the in-frame ones, dropping some. The sample lists some 150,000 clones, approximately 82% occurring once. The germline gives CDR1 SNHLY, CDR2 FYNNEI. Trimming removed 1 base from V and 4 bases from J, with 10 bases in between. This CDR3 has 14 residues. This sequence was found in a woman aged 45-60 years with renal cell carcinoma. The starting material was blood, obtained from a patient whose treatment included radiotherapy and nephrectomy. V usage is TRBV2 and J usage is TRBJ1-2; D unresolved. The CDR3 DNA sequence: TGTGCCAGCAGTGAAGACAGCGTAGTCTATGGCTACACCTTC. It codes for CASSEDSVVYGYTF.